The entry below gives a single T cell receptor beta chain sequence along with its context. Its antigen remains undetermined. The record has no base qualities; no much larger clone is one base away. Trimming takes 0 bases from V and 7 bases from J, and the germline ends sit 18 bases apart. As encoded in the germline V gene (reference sequence), CDR1 is SEHNR while CDR2 is FQNEAQ. Measured from the cysteine to the phenylalanine, the CDR3 is 16 residues long. Here the CDR3 DNA is all that survives: 48 bases in frame from base 1. One collaborating source in Seattle enrolled patients while the patients were actively infected and followed the patients over time throughout the course of disease. Each collaborating institution followed its own protocols to collect whole blood in K2EDTA tubes. Collaborator samples were shipped for TCRbeta analysis as frozen whole blood, isolated PBMCs, or DNA extracted from either sample type.

The immunoSEQ Assay, a bias-controlled multiplex PCR, was used to amplify TCRbeta CDR3 regions from genomic DNA. The study's processing was this. The number of nucleated cells in each sample was estimated from the amplification of reference gene primers within the assay. Sequence reads were collapsed and filtered to measure the absolute abundance of every unique TCRbeta CDR3 rearrangement. For each sample, productive Simpson clonality was calculated as the square root of Simpson's diversity index across productive rearrangements. TCRdb holds this immuneACCESS table with in-frame rearrangements only. Some clones are missing; in checked studies, unresolved V genes explain under half, and the rest has no known cause. V and J calls and clone size are given by that table; D and trimming were obtained from the DNA. Within this sample are fewer than 200,000 clones, with around 81% of them counted one time only. The top ten clones comprise roughly 8.8% of the sample.

This sample is drawn from a study of blood T cell repertoires in COVID-19 (dated by TCRdb to 2018 to 2021). The study in broad terms: The collaborator samples originated in the United States, Italy and Spain and spanned the acute and convalescent phases of COVID-19. The prospective study material was composed of cDNA or gDNA derived from T cells, B-cell-depleted T cells, or PBMCs. Sample metadata almost always included a de-identified subject ID, COVID-19 status, age in years and sex. The repertoires were released in a freely available public database meant as a resource for research on the immune response to SARS-CoV-2. Samples came from the ongoing ImmuneRACE study (first 160 participants) plus 1,254 subjects from 6 global collaborators. Subjects who had been exposed to COVID-19, were actively infected with it, or had recovered from it provided the deeply sampled blood TCRbeta repertoires that made up the dataset. HLA class I and class II types, where available, came from metadata supplied by the sample provider rather than from assay-based typing. The paper as a whole reports these results and caveats: How much clinical and demographic metadata was included differed by source and by participant, and the metadata was provided uncurated.

This clonotype originated in a woman older than 75 with COVID-19, enrolled during active disease. This receptor chain uses TRBV7-9 and TRBJ1-2, and TRBD1 may be the D gene, going by 5 matching bases. The specimen was peripheral blood. CDR3 protein: CASSLAGTKRASGYTF. The nucleotide sequence reads as follows: TGTGCCAGCAGCTTAGCCGGGACTAAGCGTGCTAGTGGCTACACCTTC. The CDR3, completed at both ends by the reference TRBV7-9 and TRBJ1-2 genes, gives the full variable domain DTGVSQNPRHKITKRGQNVTFRCDPISEHNRLYWYRQTLGQGPEFLTYFQNEAQLEKSRLLSDRFSAERPKGSFSTLEIQRTEQGDSAMYLCASSLAGTKRASGYTFGSGTRLTVV.